One sample yielded the 10 T cell receptor beta chains listed below, sequenced in a study of response to subunit inactivated influenza vaccine. TCRdb ran MiXCR on the RT-PCR reads and lists one entry per CDR3 protein. The table includes fewer than 700,000 distinct CDR3 sequences, roughly 13% detected once. The source material was PBMCs from blood, sampled 45 days after vaccination. The receptors shown here come from a man aged 45 to 65 who received an inactivated influenza vaccine.

This clonotype came up many times. The rearrangement links TRBV5-1 to TRBJ1-1, with D perhaps TRBD1 (5 bases). The CDR3 is 15 amino acids. Germline V gene sequence: CDR1 SGHRS, CDR2 YFSETQ. Trimming removed 1 base at V and 2 bases at J, with 12 bases between. DNA for the CDR3: TGCGCCAGCAGCTTGACAGAGGGGCGAAACACTGAAGCTTTCTTT. It is translated as CASSLTEGRNTEAFF.

This clonotype was counted between two and nine times. The rearrangement uses TRBV6-5 and TRBJ2-7; D is uncertain. V lost 10 bases and J 7 bases, leaving 17 bases between the germline ends. The germline CDR1 and CDR2 sequences are MNHEY and SVGAGI. The CDR3 consists of 12 residues. The CDR3 region is CATNDGLGEQYF. DNA for the CDR3: TGTGCCACCAACGACGGCTTGGGGGAGCAGTACTTC.

Only a few counts were recorded for this clonotype. This sequence joins TRBV25-1 and TRBJ2-3; perhaps D is TRBD1 or TRBD2 (6 bases each). The CDR3 spans 14 residues. CDR1 MGHDK and CDR2 SYGVNS come from the germline V gene. The V end lost 5 bases, the J end lost 4 bases, and 13 bases lay between the germline ends. The CDR3 sequence: CASSKGGSADTQYF. For the CDR3, the DNA is TGTGCCAGCAGTAAGGGGGGCTCAGCAGATACGCAGTATTTT.

This clonotype was observed a handful of times. The DNA is left out, because the CDR3 cannot be placed on it with certainty; the CDR3 is given as TCRdb lists it. V usage is TRBV12-3 or TRBV12-4 and J usage is TRBJ2-3; TRBD2 is the table's D call and was not checked against the DNA. The CDR3 is 14 amino acids in total, end residues counted. The CDR3 loop is CASSWGAGSGFTYF.

This clonotype was observed many times. The chain uses TRBV3-1 and TRBJ2-4, with 8 bases aligning to TRBD1. The V gene's germline CDR1 is LGHDT and CDR2 YNNKEL (reference sequence). Germline trimming cut 1 base from V and 0 bases from J; bases unmatched to any gene: 2. The CDR3 is made up of 16 amino acids. The CDR3 coding sequence is TGTGCCAGCAGCCAAGGTGGGACAGGAGCCAAAAACATTCAGTACTTC. Translation: CASSQGGTGAKNIQYF.

The chain uses TRBV5-4 and TRBJ1-6, with D perhaps TRBD1 (5 bases). This CDR3 comprises 14 residues. Trimming pared 4 bases from V and 4 bases from J, leaving 9 bases between. Germline V gene lookup returns CDR1 SGHNT and CDR2 YYREEE (reference sequence). The DNA of the CDR3 is TGTGCCAGCAGCCCAGACAGATATAATTCACCCCTCCACTTT. This translates into CASSPDRYNSPLHF.

This clonotype showed up many times. This chain links TRBV7-2 with TRBJ2-1; perhaps TRBD1 as D (5 bases). The germline V gene has CDR1 SGHTA and CDR2 FQGNSA. Trimming removed 1 base at V and 5 bases at J, with 6 bases between. The CDR3 is made up of 13 amino acids. CDR3 nucleotide sequence: TGTGCCAGCAGCTTAGTACAGGACAATGAGCAGTTCTTC. Encoded protein: CASSLVQDNEQFF. Complete variable domain (other parts from reference TRBV7-2 and TRBJ2-1): GAGVSQSPSNKVTEKGKDVELRCDPISGHTALYWYRQSLGQGLEFLIYFQGNSAPDKSGLPSDRFSAERTGGSVSTLTIQRTQQEDSAVYLCASSLVQDNEQFFGPGTRLTVL.

The V call is TRBV7-2, the J call TRBJ2-7; 12 positions agree with TRBD2. V was pared by 0 bases and J by 6 bases, with 6 bases of the junction left unmatched. Germline V gene sequence: CDR1 SGHTA, CDR2 FQGNSA. The CDR3 runs to 16 residues. CDR3 coding DNA: TGTGCCAGCAGCTTAGCAGGGACTAGCGGGCCTGTCGAGCAGTACTTC. The encoded protein is CASSLAGTSGPVEQYF.

The V call is TRBV19, the J call TRBJ2-1, with D hard to call. This CDR3 region has 14 residues. From germline, CDR1 is LNHDA and CDR2 SQIVND (reference sequence). Trimming cost V 6 bases and J 6 bases, with 15 bases left between them. The CDR3 DNA reads TGTGCCAGTAGCCAAGGAAAGGACCTCAATGAGCAGTTCTTC. This codes for CASSQGKDLNEQFF.

This clonotype has a count of ten or more. V and J are TRBV10-3 and TRBJ2-1, with TRBD2 matching over 11 bases. With 3 bases clipped from V and 0 bases from J, the junction kept 4 bases outside the gene matches. This CDR3 has 17 residues. Germline assignment: CDR1 ENHRY and CDR2 SYGVKD. The CDR3 sequence is CAISDRLAGSSYNEQFF. CDR3 in DNA: TGTGCCATCAGTGACAGACTAGCGGGGAGCTCCTACAATGAGCAGTTCTTC.